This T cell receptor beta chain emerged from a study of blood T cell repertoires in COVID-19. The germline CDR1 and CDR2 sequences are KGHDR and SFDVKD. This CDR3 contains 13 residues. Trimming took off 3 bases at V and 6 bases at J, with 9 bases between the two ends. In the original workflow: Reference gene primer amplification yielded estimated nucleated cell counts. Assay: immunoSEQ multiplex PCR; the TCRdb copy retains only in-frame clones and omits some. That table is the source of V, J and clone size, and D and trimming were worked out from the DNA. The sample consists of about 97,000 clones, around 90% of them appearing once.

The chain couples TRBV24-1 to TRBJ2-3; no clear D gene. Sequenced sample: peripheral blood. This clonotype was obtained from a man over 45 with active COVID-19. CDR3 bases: TGTGCCACCAGTGATCCCCGGTTTGATACGCAGTATTTT. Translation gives CATSDPRFDTQYF.